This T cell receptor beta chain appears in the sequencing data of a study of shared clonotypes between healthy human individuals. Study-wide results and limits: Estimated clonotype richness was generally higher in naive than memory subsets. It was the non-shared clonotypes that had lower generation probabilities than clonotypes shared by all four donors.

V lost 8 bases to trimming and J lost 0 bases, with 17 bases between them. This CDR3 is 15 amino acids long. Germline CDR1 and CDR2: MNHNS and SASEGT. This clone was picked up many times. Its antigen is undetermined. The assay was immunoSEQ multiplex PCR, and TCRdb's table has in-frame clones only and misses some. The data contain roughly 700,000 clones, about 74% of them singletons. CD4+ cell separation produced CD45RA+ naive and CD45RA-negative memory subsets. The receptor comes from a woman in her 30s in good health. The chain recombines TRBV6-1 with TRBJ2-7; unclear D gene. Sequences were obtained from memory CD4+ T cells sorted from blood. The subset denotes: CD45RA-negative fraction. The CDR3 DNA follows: TGTGCCAGCCTTGAGGTCCGCCTAAGCTCCTACGAGCAGTACTTC. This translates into CASLEVRLSSYEQYF.